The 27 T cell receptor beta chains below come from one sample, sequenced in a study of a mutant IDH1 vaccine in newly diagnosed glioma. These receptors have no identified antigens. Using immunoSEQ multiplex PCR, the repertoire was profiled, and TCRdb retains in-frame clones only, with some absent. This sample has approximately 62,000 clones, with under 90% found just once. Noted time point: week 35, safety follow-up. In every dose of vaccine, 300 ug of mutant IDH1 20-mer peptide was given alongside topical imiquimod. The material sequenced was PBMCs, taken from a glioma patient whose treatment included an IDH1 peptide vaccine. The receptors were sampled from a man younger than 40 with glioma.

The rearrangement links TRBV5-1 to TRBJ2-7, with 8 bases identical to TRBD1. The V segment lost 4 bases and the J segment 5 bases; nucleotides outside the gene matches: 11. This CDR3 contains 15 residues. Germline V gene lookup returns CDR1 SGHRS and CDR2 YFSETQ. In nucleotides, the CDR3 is TGCGCCAGCAGCCGAAGCCGGGACAGGTGGGACGAGCAGTACTTC. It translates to CASSRSRDRWDEQYF.

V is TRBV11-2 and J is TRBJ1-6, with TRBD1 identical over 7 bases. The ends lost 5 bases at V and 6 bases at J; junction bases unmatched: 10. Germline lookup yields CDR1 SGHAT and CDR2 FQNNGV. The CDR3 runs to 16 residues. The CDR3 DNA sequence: TGTGCCAGCAGCCCCAAGACGGGACAGCTTAATTCACCCCTCCACTTT. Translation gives CASSPKTGQLNSPLHF.

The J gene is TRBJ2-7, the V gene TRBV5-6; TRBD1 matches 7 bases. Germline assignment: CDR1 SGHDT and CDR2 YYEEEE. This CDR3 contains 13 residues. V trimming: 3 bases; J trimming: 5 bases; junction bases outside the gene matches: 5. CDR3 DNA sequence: TGTGCCAGCAGCTCGCCCACAGGGGACGAGCAGTACTTC. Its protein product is CASSSPTGDEQYF.

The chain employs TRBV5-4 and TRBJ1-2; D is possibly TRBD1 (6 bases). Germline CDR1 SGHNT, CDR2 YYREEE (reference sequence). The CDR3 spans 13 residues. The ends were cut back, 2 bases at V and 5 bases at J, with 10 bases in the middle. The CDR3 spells CASSFRGVYGYTF. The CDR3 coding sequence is TGTGCCAGCAGCTTCAGGGGCGTGTATGGCTACACCTTC.

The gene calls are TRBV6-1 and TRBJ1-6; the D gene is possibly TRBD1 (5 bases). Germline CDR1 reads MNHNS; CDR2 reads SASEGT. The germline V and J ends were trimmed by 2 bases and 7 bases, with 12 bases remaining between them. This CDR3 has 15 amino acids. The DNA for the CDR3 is TGTGCCAGCAGTGAACTCAGGGTAGCAAATTCACCCCTCCACTTT. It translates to CASSELRVANSPLHF.

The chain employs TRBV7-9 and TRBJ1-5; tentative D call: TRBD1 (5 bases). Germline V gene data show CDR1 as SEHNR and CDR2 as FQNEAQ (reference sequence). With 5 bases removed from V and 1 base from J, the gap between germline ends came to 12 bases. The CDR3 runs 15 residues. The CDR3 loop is CASSPGGESNQPQHF. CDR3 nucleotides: TGTGCCAGCAGCCCGGGGGGGGAAAGCAATCAGCCCCAGCATTTT.

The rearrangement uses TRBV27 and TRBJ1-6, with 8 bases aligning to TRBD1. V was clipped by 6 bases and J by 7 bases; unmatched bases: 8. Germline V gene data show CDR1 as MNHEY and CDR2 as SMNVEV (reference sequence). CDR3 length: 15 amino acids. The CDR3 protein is CASSKLPGGNSPLHF. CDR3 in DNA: TGTGCCAGCAGCAAACTCCCAGGGGGCAATTCACCCCTCCACTTT.

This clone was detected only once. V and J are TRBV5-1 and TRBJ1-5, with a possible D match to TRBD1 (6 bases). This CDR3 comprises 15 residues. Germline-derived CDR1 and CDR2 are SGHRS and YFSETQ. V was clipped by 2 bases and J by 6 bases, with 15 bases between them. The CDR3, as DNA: TGCGCCAGCAGCTTTAGTAGTGGGGGCTCTCAGCCCCAGCATTTT. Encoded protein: CASSFSSGGSQPQHF.

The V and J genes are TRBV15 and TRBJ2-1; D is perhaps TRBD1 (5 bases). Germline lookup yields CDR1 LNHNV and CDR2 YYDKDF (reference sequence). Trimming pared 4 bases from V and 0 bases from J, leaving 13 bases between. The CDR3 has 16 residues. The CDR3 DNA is TGTGCCACCAGCAACAGGAAATTTAGCTCCTACAATGAGCAGTTCTTC. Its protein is CATSNRKFSSYNEQFF.

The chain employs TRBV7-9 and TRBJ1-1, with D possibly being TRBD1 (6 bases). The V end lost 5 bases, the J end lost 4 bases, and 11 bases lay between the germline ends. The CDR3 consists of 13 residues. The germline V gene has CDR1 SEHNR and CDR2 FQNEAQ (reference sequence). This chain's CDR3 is CASSATGSTEAFF. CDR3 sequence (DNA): TGTGCCAGCAGCGCTACAGGGAGCACTGAAGCTTTCTTT.

The chain's CDR3 is CASSGRGGLSDTQYF. The CDR3 DNA reads as TGCGCCAGCAGCGGACGGGGGGGCCTTTCAGATACGCAGTATTTT. V gene TRBV4-1 combines with J gene TRBJ2-3; 8 bases line up with TRBD2. CDR3 size: 15 residues. From germline, CDR1 is MGHRA and CDR2 YSYEKL. With 5 bases clipped from V and 4 bases from J, the junction kept 8 bases outside the gene matches.

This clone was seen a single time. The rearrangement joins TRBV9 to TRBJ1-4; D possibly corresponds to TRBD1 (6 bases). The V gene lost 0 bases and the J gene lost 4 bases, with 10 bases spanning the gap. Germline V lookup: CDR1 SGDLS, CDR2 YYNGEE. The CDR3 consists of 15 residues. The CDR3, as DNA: TGTGCCAGCAGCGTAGAGGGGGGCTTTAATGAAAAACTGTTTTTT. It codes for CASSVEGGFNEKLFF.

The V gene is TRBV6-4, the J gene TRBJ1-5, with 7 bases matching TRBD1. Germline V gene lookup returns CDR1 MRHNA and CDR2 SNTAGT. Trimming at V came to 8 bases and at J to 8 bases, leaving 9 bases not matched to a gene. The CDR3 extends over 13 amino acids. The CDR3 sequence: CASSQGVGEPQHF. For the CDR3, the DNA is TGTGCCAGCTCGCAGGGGGTTGGGGAGCCCCAGCATTTT.

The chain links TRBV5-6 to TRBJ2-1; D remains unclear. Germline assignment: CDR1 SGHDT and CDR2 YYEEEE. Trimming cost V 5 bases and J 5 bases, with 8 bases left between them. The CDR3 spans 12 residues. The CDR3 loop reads CASSSADNEQFF. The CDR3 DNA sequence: TGTGCCAGCAGTAGTGCGGACAATGAGCAGTTCTTC.

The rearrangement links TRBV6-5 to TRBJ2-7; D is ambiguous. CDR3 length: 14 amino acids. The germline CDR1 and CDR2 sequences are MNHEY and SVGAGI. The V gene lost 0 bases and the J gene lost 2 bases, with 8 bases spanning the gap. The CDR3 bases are TGTGCCAGCAGTTACTCAGACATTACCTACGAGCAGTACTTC. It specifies CASSYSDITYEQYF.

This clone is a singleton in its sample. As DNA, the CDR3 is TGTGCCAGCAGCTTAGCACAGCCCTCTGGGGCCAACGTCCTGACTTTC. Its protein product is CASSLAQPSGANVLTF. The V gene is TRBV11-2, the J gene TRBJ2-6; D is unclear. This CDR3 comprises 16 residues. V lost 1 base and J lost 0, with 7 bases in between. Germline V gene data show CDR1 as SGHAT and CDR2 as FQNNGV.

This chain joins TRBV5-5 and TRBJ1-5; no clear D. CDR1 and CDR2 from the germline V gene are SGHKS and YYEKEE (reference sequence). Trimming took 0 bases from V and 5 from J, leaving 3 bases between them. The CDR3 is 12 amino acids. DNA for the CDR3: TGTGCCAGCAGCTTGGCTGATCAGCCCCAGCATTTT. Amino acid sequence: CASSLADQPQHF. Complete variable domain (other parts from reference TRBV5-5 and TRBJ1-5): DAGVTQSPTHLIKTRGQQVTLRCSPISGHKSVSWYQQVLGQGPQFIFQYYEKEERGRGNFPDRFSARQFPNYSSELNVNALLLGDSALYLCASSLADQPQHFGDGTRLSIL.

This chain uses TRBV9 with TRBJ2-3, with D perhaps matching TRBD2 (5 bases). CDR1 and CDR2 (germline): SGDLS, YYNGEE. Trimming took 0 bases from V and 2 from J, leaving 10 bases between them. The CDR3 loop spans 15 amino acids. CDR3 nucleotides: TGTGCCAGCAGCGTAGGTGGACTCCTCACAGATACGCAGTATTTT. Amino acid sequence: CASSVGGLLTDTQYF.

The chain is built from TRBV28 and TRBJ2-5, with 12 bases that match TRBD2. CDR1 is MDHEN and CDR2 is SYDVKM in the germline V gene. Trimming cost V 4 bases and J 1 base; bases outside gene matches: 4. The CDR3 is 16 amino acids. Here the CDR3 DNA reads TGTGCCAGCAGTTCCGGACTAGCGGGGTTCCAAGAGACCCAGTACTTC. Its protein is CASSSGLAGFQETQYF.

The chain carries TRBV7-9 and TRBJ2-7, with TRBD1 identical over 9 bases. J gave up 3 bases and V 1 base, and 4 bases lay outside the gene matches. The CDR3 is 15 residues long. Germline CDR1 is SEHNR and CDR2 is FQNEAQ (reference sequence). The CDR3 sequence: CASSLGDRENYEQYF. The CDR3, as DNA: TGTGCCAGCAGCTTAGGGGACAGGGAAAACTACGAGCAGTACTTC.

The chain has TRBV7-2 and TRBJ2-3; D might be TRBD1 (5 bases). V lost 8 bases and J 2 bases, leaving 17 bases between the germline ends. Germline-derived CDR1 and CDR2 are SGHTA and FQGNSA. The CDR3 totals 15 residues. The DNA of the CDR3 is TGTGCCAGCGGAGACCAGGGTCTGAACACAGATACGCAGTATTTT. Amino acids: CASGDQGLNTDTQYF.

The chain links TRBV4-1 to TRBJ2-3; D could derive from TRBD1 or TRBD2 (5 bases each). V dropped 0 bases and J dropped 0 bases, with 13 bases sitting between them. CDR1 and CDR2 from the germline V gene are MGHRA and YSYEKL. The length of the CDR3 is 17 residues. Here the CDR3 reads CASSQDLWDGSTDTQYF. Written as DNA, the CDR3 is TGCGCCAGCAGCCAAGATTTATGGGACGGTAGCACAGATACGCAGTATTTT.

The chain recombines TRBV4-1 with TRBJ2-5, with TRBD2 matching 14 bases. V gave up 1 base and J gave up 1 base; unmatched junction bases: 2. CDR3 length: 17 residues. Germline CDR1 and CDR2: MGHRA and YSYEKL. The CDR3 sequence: CASSQGGTSGGQETQYF. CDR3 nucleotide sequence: TGCGCCAGCAGCCAAGGCGGGACTAGCGGGGGCCAAGAGACCCAGTACTTC.

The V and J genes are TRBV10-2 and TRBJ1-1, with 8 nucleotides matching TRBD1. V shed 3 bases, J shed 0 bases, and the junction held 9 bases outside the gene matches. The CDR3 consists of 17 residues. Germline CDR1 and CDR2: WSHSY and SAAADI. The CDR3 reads CASSDRETGDMNTEAFF. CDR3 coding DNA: TGCGCCAGCAGTGATAGGGAGACAGGGGACATGAACACTGAAGCTTTCTTT.

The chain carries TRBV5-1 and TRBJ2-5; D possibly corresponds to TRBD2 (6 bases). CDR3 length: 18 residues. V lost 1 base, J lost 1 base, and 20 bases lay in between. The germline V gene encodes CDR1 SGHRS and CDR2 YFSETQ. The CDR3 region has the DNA TGCGCCAGCAGCTTGTACTGGCGAGGGAGGAGAGTCCAAGAGACCCAGTACTTC. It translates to CASSLYWRGRRVQETQYF.

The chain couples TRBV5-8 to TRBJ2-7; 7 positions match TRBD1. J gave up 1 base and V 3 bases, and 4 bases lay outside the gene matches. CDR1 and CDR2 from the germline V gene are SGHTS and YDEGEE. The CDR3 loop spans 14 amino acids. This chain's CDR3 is CASSYGTDSYEQYF. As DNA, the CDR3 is TGTGCCAGCAGCTACGGGACAGATTCCTACGAGCAGTACTTC.

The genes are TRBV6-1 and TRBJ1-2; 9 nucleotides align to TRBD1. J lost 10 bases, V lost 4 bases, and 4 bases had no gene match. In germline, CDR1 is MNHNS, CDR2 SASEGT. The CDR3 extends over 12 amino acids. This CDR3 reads CASSVRTGDYTF. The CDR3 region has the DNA TGTGCCAGCAGTGTTCGGACAGGGGACTACACCTTC.